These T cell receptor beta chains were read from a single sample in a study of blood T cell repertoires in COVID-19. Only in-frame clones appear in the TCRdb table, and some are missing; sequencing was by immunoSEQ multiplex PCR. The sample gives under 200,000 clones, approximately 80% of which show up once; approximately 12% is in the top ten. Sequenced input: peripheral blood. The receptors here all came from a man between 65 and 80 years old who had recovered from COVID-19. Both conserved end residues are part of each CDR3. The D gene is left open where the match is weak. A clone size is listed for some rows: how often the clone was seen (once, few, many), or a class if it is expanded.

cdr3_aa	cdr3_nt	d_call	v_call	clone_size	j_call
CSVERQGAGGELFF	TGCAGCGTTGAACGGCAGGGGGCAGGGGGGGAGCTGTTTTTT	TRBD1	TRBV29-1	-	TRBJ2-2
CASSLGGTGVYGYTF	TGCGCCAGCAGCTTGGGTGGTACAGGTGTCTATGGCTACACCTTC	-	TRBV5-1	-	TRBJ1-2
CASSAHEQGAKNIQYF	TGTGCCAGTAGTGCCCATGAACAGGGGGCCAAAAACATTCAGTACTTC	TRBD1	TRBV19	-	TRBJ2-4
CAWSASGSSSSYEQYF	TGTGCCTGGAGCGCTAGCGGGAGTTCCAGCTCCTACGAGCAGTACTTC	TRBD2	TRBV30	-	TRBJ2-7
CASSPGTGSNQPQHF	TGTGCCAGCAGCCCCGGGACAGGCAGCAATCAGCCCCAGCATTTT	TRBD1	TRBV28	once	TRBJ1-5
CASSTGTRLKETQYF	TGTGCCAGCAGTACCGGGACTAGACTGAAAGAGACCCAGTACTTC	TRBD2	TRBV6-5	-	TRBJ2-5
CASSPGLAGALYEQYF	TGCGCCAGCAGCCCTGGACTAGCGGGCGCCTTATACGAGCAGTACTTC	TRBD2	TRBV4-1	-	TRBJ2-7
CASSLRGGGTEAFF	TGTGCCAGCAGCCTGAGAGGGGGCGGCACTGAAGCTTTCTTT	TRBD1	TRBV5-6	few	TRBJ1-1
CASSLSREQYF	TGTGCCAGCAGTTTGTCCAGGGAGCAGTACTTC	-	TRBV12-3/TRBV12-4	-	TRBJ2-7
CASKGLAGAGELFF	TGTGCCAGCAAGGGACTAGCGGGGGCCGGGGAGCTGTTTTTT	TRBD2	TRBV6-5	-	TRBJ2-2
CASSRNGGLSTDTQYF	TGTGCCAGCAGCCGAAACGGCGGCCTTAGCACAGATACGCAGTATTTT	-	TRBV14	-	TRBJ2-3
CASSDVRTGGNYGYTF	TGTGCCAGCAGTGACGTGAGGACAGGGGGAAACTATGGCTACACCTTC	TRBD1	TRBV25-1	-	TRBJ1-2
CASSQVGGTEAFF	TGTGCCAGCAGCCAGGTCGGCGGGACTGAAGCTTTCTTT	-	TRBV11-2	-	TRBJ1-1
CASSLVLANNEQFF	TGTGCCAGCAGCTTAGTACTAGCAAACAATGAGCAGTTCTTC	-	TRBV7-9	-	TRBJ2-1
CASSPPGTATVGEQFF	TGTGCCAGCTCACCACCGGGGACAGCTACGGTCGGTGAGCAGTTCTTC	TRBD1	TRBV18	-	TRBJ2-1
CASRFSGTYEQYF	TGTGCCAGCAGGTTTAGCGGGACTTACGAGCAGTACTTC	TRBD2	TRBV12-3/TRBV12-4	-	TRBJ2-7
CASSQTANYGYTF	TGCGCCAGCAGCCAGACAGCTAACTATGGCTACACCTTC	-	TRBV5-1	once	TRBJ1-2
CASSLGTRNTGELFF	TGTGCCAGCAGCTTAGGGACTAGGAACACCGGGGAGCTGTTTTTT	TRBD2	TRBV11-2	-	TRBJ2-2
CASSQATANEKLFF	TGCGCCAGCAGCCAAGCCACAGCTAATGAAAAACTGTTTTTT	-	TRBV4-1	-	TRBJ1-4
CATSSDRGSYNEQFF	TGTGCCACCAGCAGCGACAGGGGCTCCTACAATGAGCAGTTCTTC	TRBD1	TRBV15	-	TRBJ2-1
CASSDRRSDSFQETQYF	TGTGCCAGCAGTGACCGACGATCCGATAGCTTCCAAGAGACCCAGTACTTC	-	TRBV25-1	-	TRBJ2-5
CASSFGQGTEAFF	TGTGCCAGCAGTTTCGGACAGGGCACTGAAGCTTTCTTT	TRBD1	TRBV6-5	-	TRBJ1-1
CASSVDSYGVYEQYF	TGTGCCAGCAGCGTAGATTCGTACGGTGTTTACGAGCAGTACTTC	-	TRBV9	-	TRBJ2-7
CASSLASGPHEQYF	TGCGCCAGCAGCTTGGCCTCAGGTCCCCACGAGCAGTACTTC	-	TRBV5-1	-	TRBJ2-7
CASSLETQGMNTEAFF	TGCGCCAGCAGCTTGGAGACACAGGGGATGAACACTGAAGCTTTCTTT	TRBD1	TRBV5-1	-	TRBJ1-1
CASSPRLAGTAYEQYF	TGTGCCAGCAGTCCGAGACTAGCGGGGACCGCCTACGAGCAGTACTTC	TRBD2	TRBV27	-	TRBJ2-7
CASSYGLAGVNEQYF	TGTGCCAGCAGTTACGGGCTAGCGGGAGTCAACGAGCAGTACTTC	TRBD2	TRBV6-5	-	TRBJ2-7
CASSVTTGGETQYF	TGTGCCAGCAGCGTAACGACAGGGGGTGAGACCCAGTACTTC	TRBD1	TRBV9	-	TRBJ2-5
CASSDRQGMNTEAFF	TGCGCCAGCAGCGACCGACAGGGGATGAACACTGAAGCTTTCTTT	TRBD1	TRBV5-1	-	TRBJ1-1
CASSFPRQGITPETQYF	TGTGCCAGCAGTTTCCCCCGACAGGGGATAACGCCGGAGACCCAGTACTTC	TRBD1	TRBV28	-	TRBJ2-5
CASSSGQAQETQYF	TGTGCCAGTAGTTCGGGACAGGCCCAAGAGACCCAGTACTTC	TRBD1	TRBV19	-	TRBJ2-5
CASMRGSSYNEQFF	TGTGCCAGCATGAGGGGGAGCTCCTACAATGAGCAGTTCTTC	-	TRBV6-5	-	TRBJ2-1
CASSQVSSGGQETQYF	TGTGCCAGCAGCCAAGTGAGCAGCGGGGGGCAAGAGACCCAGTACTTC	TRBD2	TRBV3-1/TRBV3-2	-	TRBJ2-5
CASSPAPGLAGRNTGELFF	TGTGCCAGCAGCCCAGCCCCCGGACTAGCGGGAAGGAACACCGGGGAGCTGTTTTTT	TRBD2	TRBV5-4	-	TRBJ2-2
CASRGGMGTDTQYF	TGCGCCAGCAGAGGCGGGATGGGCACAGATACGCAGTATTTT	-	TRBV5-1	once	TRBJ2-3
CASSPLAWASGNQPQHF	TGTGCCAGCAGCCCACTAGCCTGGGCTTCGGGCAATCAGCCCCAGCATTTT	-	TRBV7-9	-	TRBJ1-5
CASSLGQGATGVLTF	TGTGCCAGCAGTTTAGGACAGGGGGCGACTGGCGTCCTGACTTTC	TRBD1	TRBV5-4	-	TRBJ2-6
CASSIGQDTGELFF	TGTGCCAGTAGTATTGGACAAGACACCGGGGAGCTGTTTTTT	-	TRBV19	-	TRBJ2-2
CASSVRTAAGGEQFF	TGCGCCAGCAGCGTTCGGACAGCCGCTGGGGGAGAGCAGTTCTTC	-	TRBV5-1	-	TRBJ2-1
CASSSTHTDTQYF	TGTGCCAGCAGCTCGACACACACAGATACGCAGTATTTT	-	TRBV7-8	once	TRBJ2-3
CSASGGAGVNEQFF	TGCAGTGCTAGTGGGGGAGCGGGAGTCAATGAGCAGTTCTTC	TRBD2	TRBV20-1	-	TRBJ2-1
CAWSFRDRAAPMSGYTF	TGTGCCTGGAGTTTCCGGGACAGGGCGGCCCCAATGAGTGGCTACACCTTC	TRBD1	TRBV30	-	TRBJ1-2
CASSISKDGGEQYF	TGTGCCAGCAGTATTTCCAAAGACGGAGGCGAGCAGTACTTC	-	TRBV6-5	-	TRBJ2-7
CASSPLRRDRGPGDTEAFF	TGTGCCAGCAGCCCCCTCCGGAGGGACAGGGGGCCAGGGGACACTGAAGCTTTCTTT	TRBD1	TRBV3-1/TRBV3-2	-	TRBJ1-1
CASSQGLAPNTGELFF	TGTGCCAGCAGCCAGGGACTAGCGCCGAACACCGGGGAGCTGTTTTTT	TRBD2	TRBV14	-	TRBJ2-2
CSAEGGGYTF	TGCAGCGCCGAAGGGGGCGGCTACACCTTC	TRBD1	TRBV20-1	-	TRBJ1-2
CASSVVASGRETQYF	TGTGCCAGCAGCGTAGTGGCTAGCGGGAGGGAGACCCAGTACTTC	TRBD2	TRBV9	-	TRBJ2-5
CASSLGRGPYNEQFF	TGTGCCAGCAGCTTGGGCAGGGGTCCCTACAATGAGCAGTTCTTC	-	TRBV11-3	-	TRBJ2-1
CASSYSRQFYEQYF	TGTGCCAGCAGTTACTCGAGACAGTTCTACGAGCAGTACTTC	-	TRBV6-5	-	TRBJ2-7
CASTDRESNEKLFF	TGTGCCAGCACCGACAGGGAGTCTAATGAAAAACTGTTTTTT	TRBD1	TRBV6-5	once	TRBJ1-4
CASRLAGVSANEQFF	TGTGCCAGCAGACTAGCGGGAGTAAGCGCCAATGAGCAGTTCTTC	TRBD2	TRBV6-5	-	TRBJ2-1